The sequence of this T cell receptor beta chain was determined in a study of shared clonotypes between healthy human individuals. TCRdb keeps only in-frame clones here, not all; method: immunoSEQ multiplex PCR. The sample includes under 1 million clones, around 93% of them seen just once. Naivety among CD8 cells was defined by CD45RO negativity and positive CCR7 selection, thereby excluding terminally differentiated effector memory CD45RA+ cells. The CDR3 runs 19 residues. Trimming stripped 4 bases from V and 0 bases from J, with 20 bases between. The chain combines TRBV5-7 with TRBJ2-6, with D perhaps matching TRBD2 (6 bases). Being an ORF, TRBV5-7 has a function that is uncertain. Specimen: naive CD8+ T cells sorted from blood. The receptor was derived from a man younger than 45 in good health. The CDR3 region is CASSPDWRWGDSGANVLTF. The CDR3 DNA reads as TGTGCCAGCAGCCCAGATTGGCGGTGGGGGGACTCTGGGGCCAACGTCCTGACTTTC.